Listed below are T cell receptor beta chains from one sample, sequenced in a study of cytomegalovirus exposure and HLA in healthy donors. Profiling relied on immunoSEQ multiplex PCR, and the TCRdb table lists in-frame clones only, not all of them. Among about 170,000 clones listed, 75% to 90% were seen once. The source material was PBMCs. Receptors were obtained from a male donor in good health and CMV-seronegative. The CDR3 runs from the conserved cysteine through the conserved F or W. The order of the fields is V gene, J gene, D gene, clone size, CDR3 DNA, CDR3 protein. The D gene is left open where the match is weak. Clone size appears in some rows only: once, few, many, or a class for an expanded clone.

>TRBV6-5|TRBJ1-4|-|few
TGTGCCAGCAGTTACTCGAGGAATGAAAAACTGTTTTTT
CASSYSRNEKLFF
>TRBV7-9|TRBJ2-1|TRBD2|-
TGTGCCAGCAGCTCGACTAGCGGGGTCGTTTACAATGAGCAGTTCTTC
CASSSTSGVVYNEQFF
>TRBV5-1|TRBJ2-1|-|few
TGCGCCAGCAGCCCGGGACTTGACAATGAGCAGTTCTTC
CASSPGLDNEQFF
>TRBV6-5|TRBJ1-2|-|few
TGTGCCAGCAGGCCGCTCTCTTCACGGGGTGACTACACCTTC
CASRPLSSRGDYTF
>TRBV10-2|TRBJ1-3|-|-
TGCGCCAGCTCGGCGAACCCTCGGAGCTCTGGAAACACCATATATTTT
CASSANPRSSGNTIYF
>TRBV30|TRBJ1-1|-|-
TGTGCCTGGAGCGCCGGTCTTGGGAGGACTGAAGCTTTCTTT
CAWSAGLGRTEAFF
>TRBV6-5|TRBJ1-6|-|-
TGTGCCAGCCGAGGGAATTCACCCCTCCACTTT
CASRGNSPLHF
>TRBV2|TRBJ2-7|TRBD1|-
TGTGCCAGCAGCCCCGCCTCCGGGACAGGTGACTACGAGCAGTACTTC
CASSPASGTGDYEQYF
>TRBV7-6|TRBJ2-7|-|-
TGTGCCAGCAGCTTAGTCTCCGGTGCCTCCTCCTACGAGCAGTACTTC
CASSLVSGASSYEQYF
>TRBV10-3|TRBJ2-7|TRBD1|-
TGTGCCACCTATAGGGACAGCTCCTACGAGCAGTACTTC
CATYRDSSYEQYF
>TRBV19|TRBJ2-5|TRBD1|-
TGTGCCAGTAGTTTCCAGGGGGTCCAAGAGACCCAGTACTTC
CASSFQGVQETQYF
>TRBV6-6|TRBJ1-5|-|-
TGTGCCAGCAGTTACTCGGGGGACTCCGCTCAGCCCCAGCATTTT
CASSYSGDSAQPQHF
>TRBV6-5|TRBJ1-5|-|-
TGTGCCAGCAGGCCCCTAGAGTTGGAGCCCCAGCATTTT
CASRPLELEPQHF
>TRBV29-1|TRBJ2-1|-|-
TGCAGCGCCCATGCCGGCAATGAGCAGTTCTTC
CSAHAGNEQFF
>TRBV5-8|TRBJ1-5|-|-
TGTGCCAGCAGCTTCGTAATGGCAGGGCGGAATCAGCCCCAGCATTTT
CASSFVMAGRNQPQHF
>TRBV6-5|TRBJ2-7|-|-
TGTGCCAGCAGCCCCCTTTGGGGCATAGACTACGAGCAGTACTTC
CASSPLWGIDYEQYF
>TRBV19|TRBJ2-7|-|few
TGTGCCAGTAGTATCGAGGGAAAGCAGTACTTC
CASSIEGKQYF
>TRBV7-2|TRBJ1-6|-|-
TGTGCCAGCAGCTTCGGTCGGGGCTATAATTCACCCCTCCACTTT
CASSFGRGYNSPLHF
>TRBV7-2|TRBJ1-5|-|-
TGTGCCAGCAGCTCCGAAGCTGATAGCAATCAGCCCCAGCATTTT
CASSSEADSNQPQHF
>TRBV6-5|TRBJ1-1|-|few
TGTGCCAGCAGTTACACCGGACAGATGGACACTGAAGCTTTCTTT
CASSYTGQMDTEAFF
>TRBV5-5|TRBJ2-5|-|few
TGTGCCAGCAGCCCGGGGGCAGGGGGCCAAGAGACCCAGTACTTC
CASSPGAGGQETQYF
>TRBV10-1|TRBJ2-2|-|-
TGCGCCAGCAGTGGTCTGGGGGCGAATTTCCAAAAGTGGCACACCGGGGAGCTGTTTTTT
CASSGLGANFQKWHTGELFF
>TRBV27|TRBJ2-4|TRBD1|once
TGTGCCAGCAGTTTAGACAGAGGGGGCAGTCAGTACTTC
CASSLDRGGSQYF
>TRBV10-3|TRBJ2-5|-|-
TGTGCCATCAGTACAGAAGACCAAGAGACCCAGTACTTC
CAISTEDQETQYF
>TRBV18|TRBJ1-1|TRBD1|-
TGTGCCAGCTCACCGGGACAGGGAGGCACTGAAGCTTTCTTT
CASSPGQGGTEAFF
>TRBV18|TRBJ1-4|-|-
TGTGCCAGCTCACCTAACAGGGCGAATGAAAAACTGTTTTTT
CASSPNRANEKLFF
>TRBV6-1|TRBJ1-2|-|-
TGTGCCAGCAGGGGGACACCAGCTAACTATGGCTACACCTTC
CASRGTPANYGYTF
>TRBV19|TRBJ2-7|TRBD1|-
TGTGCCAGTAGTGGACAGGGGTTCTACGAGCAGTACTTC
CASSGQGFYEQYF
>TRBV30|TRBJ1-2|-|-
TGTGCCGCCGGAGGACTTGATGGCTACACCTTC
CAAGGLDGYTF
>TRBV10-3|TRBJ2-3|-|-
TGTGCCATCAGTGAGCCGACAGTCTCTAGCACAGATACGCAGTATTTT
CAISEPTVSSTDTQYF
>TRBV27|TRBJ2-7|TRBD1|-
TGTGCCAGCAGTCTCCGGACAGGGAGCTACGAGCAGTACTTC
CASSLRTGSYEQYF
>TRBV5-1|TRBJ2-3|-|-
TGCGCCAGCAGCCTCACTACTGACAGTCGAGATACGCAGTATTTT
CASSLTTDSRDTQYF
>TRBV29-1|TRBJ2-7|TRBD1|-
TGCAGCGTTGAAGATCGCCGCGAGGGGGACAGGGGCTACGAGCAGTACTTC
CSVEDRREGDRGYEQYF
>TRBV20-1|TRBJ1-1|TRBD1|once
TGCAGTGCTGGGGGACAGAGTGAAGCTTTCTTT
CSAGGQSEAFF
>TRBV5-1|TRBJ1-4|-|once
TGCGCCAGCAGCTTTGGGAGCCATAATGAAAAACTGTTTTTT
CASSFGSHNEKLFF
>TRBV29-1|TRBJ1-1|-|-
TGCAGCGTTGCTCGCGAAATGAACACTGAAGCTTTCTTT
CSVAREMNTEAFF
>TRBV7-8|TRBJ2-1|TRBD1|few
TGTGCCAGCAGCTTGTATGGCGGGACAGGGAAAAATGAGCAGTTCTTC
CASSLYGGTGKNEQFF
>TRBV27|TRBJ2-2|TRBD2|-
TGTGCCAGCAGTTTATTGGCGGGGGGTTACACCGGGGAGCTGTTTTTT
CASSLLAGGYTGELFF
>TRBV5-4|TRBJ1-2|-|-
TGTGCCAGCAGCTTAGGGGCGATAAACTATGGCTACACCTTC
CASSLGAINYGYTF
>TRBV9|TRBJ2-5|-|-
TGTGCCAGCAGCGCGAAGGAGGGGGCATGGGAGACCCAGTACTTC
CASSAKEGAWETQYF
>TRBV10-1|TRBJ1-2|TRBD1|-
TGCGCCAGCAGTGACCCCGGGACAGGGGAAGATGGCTACACCTTC
CASSDPGTGEDGYTF
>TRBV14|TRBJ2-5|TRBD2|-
TGTGCCAGCAGCCGCCAGACTAGCGGGGGGGAGTACTTC
CASSRQTSGGEYF
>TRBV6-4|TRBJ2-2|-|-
TGTGCCAGCAGACCGGGACAGAACACCGGGGAGCTGTTTTTT
CASRPGQNTGELFF
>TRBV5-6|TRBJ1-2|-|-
TGTGCCAGCAGCTTGCTTCGGGACACCGACCTATCCCGCTATGGCTACACCTTC
CASSLLRDTDLSRYGYTF
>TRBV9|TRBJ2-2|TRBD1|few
TGTGCCAGCAGCCTGAGAAGGTCAGGGGGTGTAGACACCGGGGAGCTGTTTTTT
CASSLRRSGGVDTGELFF
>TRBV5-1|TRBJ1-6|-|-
TGCGCCAGCAGCTTGGACGGCAGGTCAGGGTCACCCCTCCACTTT
CASSLDGRSGSPLHF
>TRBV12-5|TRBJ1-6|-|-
TGTGCTAGTGGTTTCCGGGACCAGGGGCCCCTCCACTTT
CASGFRDQGPLHF
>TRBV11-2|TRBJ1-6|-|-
TGTGCCAGCAGCATTAACCCCCCAGGGGCCGGAGCACCCCTCCACTTT
CASSINPPGAGAPLHF
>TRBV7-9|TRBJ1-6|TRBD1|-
TGTGCCAGCAGAAGTACGAAACCGGACAGGGACGGTTCACCCCTCCACTTT
CASRSTKPDRDGSPLHF
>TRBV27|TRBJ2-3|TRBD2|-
TGTGCCAGCAGTCCCTGGGCGCGGGGGGGCACAGATACGCAGTATTTT
CASSPWARGGTDTQYF
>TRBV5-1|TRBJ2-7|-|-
TGCGCCAGCAGGGAACAGTACGAGCAGTACTTC
CASREQYEQYF
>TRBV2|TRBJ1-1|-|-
TGTGCCAGCAGTGGCGACACCTACACTGAAGCTTTCTTT
CASSGDTYTEAFF
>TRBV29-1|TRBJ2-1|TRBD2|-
TGCAGCGTTGGGCGGGGGGGCGCTTACAATGAGCAGTTCTTC
CSVGRGGAYNEQFF